This T cell receptor beta chain appears in the sequencing data of a study of cytomegalovirus exposure and HLA in healthy donors (dated by TCRdb to between 2016 and 2019). At the level of the whole study: The 666 repertoires of the first cohort and the 120 validation repertoires were produced on the same platform, according to a later analysis. The aim of the study was to test whether cataloging public T cell receptors could identify signatures of past pathogen exposure. Besides the first cohort of roughly 700 subjects, a separate validation cohort made up of 120 different subjects was used. High-throughput TCR immunosequencing, statistical association of individual TCRs with disease status, and machine learning were combined to predict cytomegalovirus infection status.

Donors formed part of the validation cohort, which comprised about 130 subjects and was distinct from the first cohort of 690 or so subjects. From its cysteine to its phenylalanine, the CDR3 spans 13 amino acids. Only the CDR3 region is kept as DNA, spanning 39 bases read in frame from base 1. According to the germline V gene, CDR1 reads ENHRY and CDR2 reads SYGVKD. V is pruned by 3 bases and J by 3 bases, leaving 1 base of the junction without a gene match. Libraries were prepared through the immunoSEQ multiplex PCR assay. The authors' analysis ran thus. To diagnose cytomegalovirus status from the catalog of TCR beta chain sequences, a statistical classification framework was built. Entries here come from immuneACCESS through TCRdb and include only in-frame sequences with V and J called. Some clones fail to appear in such tables; in the studies checked, an unresolved V gene covers under half of the shortfall, and the cause of the remainder is unknown. The V and J calls and the clone size are those of that table, but D and trimming were determined from the DNA. Recorded for this sample are 65,000 to 70,000 clones; approximately 91% of them occurred a single time. The top ten clonotypes cover about 3% of the sample.

Comment on this clone: Its antigen remains unidentified. Base qualities are not at hand, and no much larger clone is one base apart.

General findings and caveats noted by the study authors: In vitro tests confirmed that three of the cytomegalovirus-associated TCR beta chains recognize cytomegalovirus antigens. The classifier was reported to diagnose cytomegalovirus status with high specificity and sensitivity in both the original cohort and the validation cohort. A later analysis had no HLA typing for the validation cohort, so co-occurrence there was scored across all 120 repertoires. In a later analysis, TCRs clustered in the first cohort were found to also tend to co-occur in the 120 validation repertoires, with about 93% of cluster scores above 0. While some public TCRs were present in many individuals, most TCR sequences turned up only very rarely across donors. The authors suggested that the approach could potentially be extended to other disease states and immunological phenotypes. The study gave a list of some 150 TCR beta chains associated with cytomegalovirus.

This chain is built from TRBV10-3 and TRBJ2-7, with TRBD1 identical over 8 junction bases. Material: PBMCs. The TCR originated in a man aged 18-30 years in good health and CMV-seronegative. DNA sequence: TGTGCCATCAGTGACGGACAGGGCTACGAGCAGTACTTC. Translated, this gives CAISDGQGYEQYF.